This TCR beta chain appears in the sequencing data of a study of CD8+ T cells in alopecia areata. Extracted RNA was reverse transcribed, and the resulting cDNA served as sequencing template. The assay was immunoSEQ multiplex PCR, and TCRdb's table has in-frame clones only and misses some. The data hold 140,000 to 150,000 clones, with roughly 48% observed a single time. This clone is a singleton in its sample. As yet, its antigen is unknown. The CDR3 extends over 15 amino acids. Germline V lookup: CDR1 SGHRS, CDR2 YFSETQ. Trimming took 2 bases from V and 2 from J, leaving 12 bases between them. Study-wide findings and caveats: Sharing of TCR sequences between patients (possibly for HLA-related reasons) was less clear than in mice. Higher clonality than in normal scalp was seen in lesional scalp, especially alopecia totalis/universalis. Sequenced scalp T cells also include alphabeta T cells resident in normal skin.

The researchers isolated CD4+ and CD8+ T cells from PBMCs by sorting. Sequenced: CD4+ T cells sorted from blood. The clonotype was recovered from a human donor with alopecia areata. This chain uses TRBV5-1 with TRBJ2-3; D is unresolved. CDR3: CASSLQNTHTDTQYF. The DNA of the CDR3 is TGCGCCAGCAGCTTACAGAACACCCACACAGATACGCAGTATTTT. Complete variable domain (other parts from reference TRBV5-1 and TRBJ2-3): KAGVTQTPRYLIKTRGQQVTLSCSPISGHRSVSWYQQTPGQGLQFLFEYFSETQRNKGNFPGRFSGRQFSNSRSEMNVSTLELGDSALYLCASSLQNTHTDTQYFGPGTRLTVL.